This T cell receptor beta chain was recovered during a study of control samples from healthy donors and cancer patients. V was cut by 3 bases and J by 8 bases, with 10 bases left in between. Germline V gives CDR1 SEHNR, CDR2 FQNEAQ (reference sequence). The CDR3 length is 12 residues. The method was immunoSEQ multiplex PCR; TCRdb's version includes in-frame clones alone and lacks a portion of them. The table shows 71,000 or so clones, with around 92% occurring only once. The TCR originated in a man in his fifties or sixties with lung cancer. The sequenced sample consisted of PBMCs. The rearrangement uses TRBV7-9 and TRBJ1-1; D ambiguous. For the CDR3, the DNA is TGTGCCAGCAGCTTCCCTGAAGGGGAAGCTTTCTTT. Translating it yields CASSFPEGEAFF.